Each of the 11 T cell receptor beta chains below was sequenced from the same sample in a study of OX40 agonist ivuxolimab in advanced cancers. Repertoires were generated with immunoSEQ multiplex PCR, while TCRdb's copy carries only in-frame clones and drops some. The repertoire holds 95,000 to 100,000 clones, with roughly 83% as singletons. The material sequenced was CD4+ or CD8+ T cells sorted from blood, taken in a trial of the OX40 agonist ivuxolimab. Receptors were obtained from an adult with an advanced solid tumor such as melanoma, head and neck, liver or kidney cancer.

The genes are TRBV6-5 and TRBJ1-1; D gene ambiguous. The germline V and J ends were trimmed by 10 bases and 3 bases, with 15 bases remaining between them. CDR1 and CDR2 (germline): MNHEY, SVGAGI. This CDR3 is built from 13 residues. CDR3 in DNA: TGTGCCACCGCGAGGCGGAGGGACACTGAAGCTTTCTTT. Protein product: CATARRRDTEAFF.

The V call is TRBV7-2, the J call TRBJ2-5; no firm D call. The CDR3 spans 15 residues. Germline lookup yields CDR1 SGHTA and CDR2 FQGNSA. V lost 2 bases, J lost 2 bases, and 12 bases lay in between. CDR3 sequence (DNA): TGTGCCAGCAGCTTAATTGGAATGGGGCAAGAGACCCAGTACTTC. This codes for CASSLIGMGQETQYF.

The rearrangement joins TRBV18 to TRBJ2-5; D is uncertain. Trimming took 1 base from V and 1 from J, leaving 10 bases between them. The germline gives CDR1 KGHSH, CDR2 LQKENI. The CDR3 length is 15 residues. CDR3 nucleotides: TGTGCCAGCTCACCACTCGACTTGACCCAAGAGACCCAGTACTTC. It codes for CASSPLDLTQETQYF.

The rearrangement joins TRBV11-2 to TRBJ2-7, with D perhaps matching TRBD2 (5 bases). The CDR3 is 14 amino acids. Trimming pared 5 bases from V and 7 bases from J, leaving 18 bases between. CDR1 and CDR2 from the germline V gene are SGHAT and FQNNGV. The CDR3 is CASSPRIRPGEQYF. Here the CDR3 DNA reads TGTGCCAGCAGCCCGAGAATTCGCCCGGGGGAGCAGTACTTC.

This chain links TRBV6-4 with TRBJ1-1; 8 nucleotides align to TRBD1. Germline lookup yields CDR1 MRHNA and CDR2 SNTAGT. V was pared by 8 bases and J by 0 bases, with 5 bases of the junction left unmatched. CDR3 length: 14 amino acids. Written as DNA, the CDR3 is TGTGCCAGCGCGAGGGACAGGCTGAACACTGAAGCTTTCTTT. Its protein product is CASARDRLNTEAFF.

This clone has a single count. The CDR3 DNA reads TGTGCCAGCACGGGACAGGGGAAGGGAAAACTGTTTTTT. Translated: CASTGQGKGKLFF. The chain links TRBV28 to TRBJ1-4; 10 bases line up with TRBD1. V lost 7 bases to trimming and J lost 10 bases; unmatched junction nucleotides: 6. The CDR3 sequence is 13 residues long. Germline V gene data show CDR1 as MDHEN and CDR2 as SYDVKM.

The chain is built from TRBV28 and TRBJ2-5; 8 nucleotides align to TRBD2. The CDR3 consists of 19 residues. The germline gives CDR1 MDHEN, CDR2 SYDVKM. J lost 7 bases, V lost 4 bases, and 23 bases had no gene match. The CDR3 bases are TGTGCCAGCAGTTGGGTGACCCAGGGGCCCCTGGCCCGGGGGGGGACCCAGTACTTC. Its translation is CASSWVTQGPLARGGTQYF.

The rearrangement links TRBV5-1 to TRBJ2-2; D is perhaps TRBD2 (5 bases). There are 14 residues in the CDR3. Trimming cost V 1 base and J 5 bases, with 9 bases left between them. Germline V gene lookup returns CDR1 SGHRS and CDR2 YFSETQ. Here the CDR3 reads CASSLSRGTGELFF. As DNA, the CDR3 is TGCGCCAGCAGCTTGTCCCGGGGAACCGGGGAGCTGTTTTTT.

V usage is TRBV5-1 and J usage is TRBJ1-4; 8 nucleotides agree with TRBD1. V gave up 3 bases and J gave up 8 bases; unmatched junction bases: 9. The CDR3 contains 15 residues. The germline CDR1 and CDR2 sequences are SGHRS and YFSETQ. The CDR3 region is CASSSKGQDREKLFF. The DNA for the CDR3 is TGCGCCAGCAGCTCTAAGGGACAGGATCGCGAAAAACTGTTTTTT.

The chain couples TRBV7-3 to TRBJ2-1; 9 bases are a match to TRBD2. Germline trimming cut 2 bases from V and 2 bases from J; bases unmatched to any gene: 4. The CDR3 covers 16 residues. From germline, CDR1 is SGHTA and CDR2 FQGTGA. CDR3 loop: CASSLSSGTTYNEQFF. CDR3 DNA: TGTGCCAGCAGCTTATCTAGCGGGACCACCTACAATGAGCAGTTCTTC. Drawing the rest from reference TRBV7-3 and TRBJ2-1, the complete variable domain is GAGVSQTPSNKVTEKGKYVELRCDPISGHTALYWYRQSLGQGPEFLIYFQGTGAADDSGLPNDRFFAVRPEGSVSTLKIQRTERGDSAVYLCASSLSSGTTYNEQFFGPGTRLTVL.

This clone was recorded once. The V and J genes are TRBV10-3 and TRBJ1-3, with 7 nucleotides matching TRBD1. The CDR3 contains 13 residues. V lost 0 bases to trimming and J lost 14 bases; unmatched junction nucleotides: 7. In germline, CDR1 is ENHRY, CDR2 SYGVKD. The CDR3 coding sequence is TGTGCCATCAGTGAGTCTGGGACAGATCGGGTATATTTT. Its translation is CAISESGTDRVYF.